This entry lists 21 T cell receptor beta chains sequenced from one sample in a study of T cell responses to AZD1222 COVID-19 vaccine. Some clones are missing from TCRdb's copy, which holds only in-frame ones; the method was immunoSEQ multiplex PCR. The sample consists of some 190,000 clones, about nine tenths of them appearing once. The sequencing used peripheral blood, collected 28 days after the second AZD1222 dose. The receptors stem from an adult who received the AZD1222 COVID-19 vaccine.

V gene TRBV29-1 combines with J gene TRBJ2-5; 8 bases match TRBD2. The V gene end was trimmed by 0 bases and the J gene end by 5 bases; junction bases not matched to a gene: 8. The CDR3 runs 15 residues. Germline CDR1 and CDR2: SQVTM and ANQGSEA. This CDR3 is CSVEERAGGRETQYF. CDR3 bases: TGCAGCGTTGAAGAGAGGGCGGGGGGACGCGAGACCCAGTACTTC.

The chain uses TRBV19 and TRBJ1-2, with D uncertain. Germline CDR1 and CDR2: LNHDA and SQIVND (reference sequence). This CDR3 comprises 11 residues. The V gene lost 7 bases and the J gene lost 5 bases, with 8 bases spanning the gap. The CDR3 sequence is CASTPGYGYTF. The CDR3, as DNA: TGTGCCAGTACCCCCGGATATGGCTACACCTTC.

CDR3 nucleotide sequence: TGTGCCAGCAGACGGACAGGGGGTACCTATCAGCCCCAGCATTTT. This sequence encodes CASRRTGGTYQPQHF. The V gene is TRBV28, the J gene TRBJ1-5; 10 bases match TRBD1. The CDR3 totals 15 residues. Germline CDR1 is MDHEN and CDR2 is SYDVKM. V lost 6 bases to trimming and J lost 5 bases; unmatched junction nucleotides: 7.

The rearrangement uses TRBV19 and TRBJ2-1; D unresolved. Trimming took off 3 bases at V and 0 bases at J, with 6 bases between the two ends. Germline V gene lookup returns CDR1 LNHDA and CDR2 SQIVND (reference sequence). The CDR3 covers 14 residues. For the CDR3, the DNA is TGTGCCAGTAGTATCACCACCTCCTACAATGAGCAGTTCTTC. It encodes CASSITTSYNEQFF. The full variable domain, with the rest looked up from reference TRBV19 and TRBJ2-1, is DGGITQSPKYLFRKEGQNVTLSCEQNLNHDAMYWYRQDPGQGLRLIYYSQIVNDFQKGDIAEGYSVSREKKESFPLTVTSAQKNPTAFYLCASSITTSYNEQFFGPGTRLTVL.

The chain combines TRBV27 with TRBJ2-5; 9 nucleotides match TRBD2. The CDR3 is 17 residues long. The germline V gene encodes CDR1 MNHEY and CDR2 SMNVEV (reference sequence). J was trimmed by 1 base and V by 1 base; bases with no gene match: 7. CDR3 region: CASSLLDVTSGQETQYF. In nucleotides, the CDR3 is TGTGCCAGCAGTTTATTGGATGTGACTAGCGGCCAAGAGACCCAGTACTTC.

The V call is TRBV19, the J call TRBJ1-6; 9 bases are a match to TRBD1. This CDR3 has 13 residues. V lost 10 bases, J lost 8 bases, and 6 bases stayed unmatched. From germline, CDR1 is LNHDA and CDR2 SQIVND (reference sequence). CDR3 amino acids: CATTGGVYSPLHF. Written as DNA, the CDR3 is TGTGCCACCACAGGGGGCGTTTATTCACCCCTCCACTTT. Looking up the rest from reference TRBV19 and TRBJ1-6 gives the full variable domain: DGGITQSPKYLFRKEGQNVTLSCEQNLNHDAMYWYRQDPGQGLRLIYYSQIVNDFQKGDIAEGYSVSREKKESFPLTVTSAQKNPTAFYLCATTGGVYSPLHFGNGTRLTVT.

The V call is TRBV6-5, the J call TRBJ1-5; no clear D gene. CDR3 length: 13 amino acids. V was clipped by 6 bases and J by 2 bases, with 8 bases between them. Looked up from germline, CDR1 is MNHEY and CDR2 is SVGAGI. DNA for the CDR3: TGTGCCAGCAGGAGAACAGGCAATCAGCCCCAGCATTTT. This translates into CASRRTGNQPQHF.

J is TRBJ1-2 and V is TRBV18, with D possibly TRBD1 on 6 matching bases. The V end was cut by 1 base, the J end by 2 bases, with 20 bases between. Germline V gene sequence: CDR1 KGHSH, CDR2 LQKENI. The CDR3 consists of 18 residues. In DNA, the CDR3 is TGTGCCAGCTCACCACTAGCGTCAGGCGGGGGCCAGAACTATGGCTACACCTTC. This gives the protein CASSPLASGGGQNYGYTF.

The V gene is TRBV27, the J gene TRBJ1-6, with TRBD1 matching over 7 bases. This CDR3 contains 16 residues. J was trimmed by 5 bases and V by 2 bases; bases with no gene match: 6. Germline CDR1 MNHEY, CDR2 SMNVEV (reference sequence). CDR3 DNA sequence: TGTGCCAGCAGTTTACGAGGGGGCGGAAATAATTCACCCCTCCACTTT. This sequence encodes CASSLRGGGNNSPLHF.

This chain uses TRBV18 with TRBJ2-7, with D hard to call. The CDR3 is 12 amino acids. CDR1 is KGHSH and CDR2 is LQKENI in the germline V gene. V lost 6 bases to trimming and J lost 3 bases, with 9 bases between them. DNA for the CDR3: TGTGCCAGCTCGCCTACAAACTACGAGCAGTACTTC. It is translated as CASSPTNYEQYF.

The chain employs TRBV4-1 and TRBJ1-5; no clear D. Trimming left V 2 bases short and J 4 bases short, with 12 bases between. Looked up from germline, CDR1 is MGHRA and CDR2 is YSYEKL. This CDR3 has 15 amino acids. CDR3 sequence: CASSQNRAPNQPQHF. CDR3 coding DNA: TGCGCCAGCAGCCAAAATCGGGCACCTAATCAGCCCCAGCATTTT.

As DNA, the CDR3 is TGCGCCAGCAGCAGTACACCGCTCGGGGGTCAGCCCCAGCATTTT. This codes for CASSSTPLGGQPQHF. V and J are TRBV4-1 and TRBJ1-5, with D perhaps TRBD1 (5 bases). This CDR3 is built from 15 residues. V lost 5 bases to trimming and J lost 6 bases, with 17 bases between them. Germline-derived CDR1 and CDR2 are MGHRA and YSYEKL.

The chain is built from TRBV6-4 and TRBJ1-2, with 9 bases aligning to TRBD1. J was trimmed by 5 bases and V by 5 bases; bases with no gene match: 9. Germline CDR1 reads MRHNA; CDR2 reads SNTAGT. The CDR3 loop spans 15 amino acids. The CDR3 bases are TGTGCCAGCAGTCCAGGACAGGGGAAAGGGTATGGCTACACCTTC. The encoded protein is CASSPGQGKGYGYTF.

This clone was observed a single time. CDR3 loop: CASRIGSTQYF. In DNA, the CDR3 is TGTGCCAGCAGGATAGGGTCGACCCAGTACTTC. The chain uses TRBV7-8 and TRBJ2-5; unclear D gene. V gave up 6 bases and J gave up 7 bases, with 9 bases separating them. CDR1 is SGHVS, CDR2 FQNEAQ, per germline. This CDR3 contains 11 residues.

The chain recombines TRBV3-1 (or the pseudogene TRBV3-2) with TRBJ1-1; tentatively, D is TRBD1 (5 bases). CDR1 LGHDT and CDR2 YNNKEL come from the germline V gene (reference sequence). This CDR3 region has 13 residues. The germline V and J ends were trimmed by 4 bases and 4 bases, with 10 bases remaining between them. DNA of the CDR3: TGTGCCAGCAGCCCCTATCAGGGCACTGAAGCTTTCTTT. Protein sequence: CASSPYQGTEAFF.

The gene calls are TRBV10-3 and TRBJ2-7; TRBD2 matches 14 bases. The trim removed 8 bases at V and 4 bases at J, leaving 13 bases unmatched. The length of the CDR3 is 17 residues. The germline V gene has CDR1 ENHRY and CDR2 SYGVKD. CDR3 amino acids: CAIRTGQGTSGSYEQYF. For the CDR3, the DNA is TGTGCCATCCGGACAGGACAAGGGACTAGCGGGAGTTACGAGCAGTACTTC.

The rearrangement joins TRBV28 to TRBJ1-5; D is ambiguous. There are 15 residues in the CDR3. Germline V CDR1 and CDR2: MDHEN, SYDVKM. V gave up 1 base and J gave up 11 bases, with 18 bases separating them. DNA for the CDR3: TGTGCCAGCAGTTTATTGGTGGGCAGCGGACGGGCCCAGCATTTT. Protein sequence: CASSLLVGSGRAQHF.

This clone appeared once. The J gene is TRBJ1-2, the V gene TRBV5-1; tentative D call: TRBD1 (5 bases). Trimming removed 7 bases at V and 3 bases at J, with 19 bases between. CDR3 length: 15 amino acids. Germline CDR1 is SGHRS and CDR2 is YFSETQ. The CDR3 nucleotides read TGCGCCAGCGGCCCTTGGAATACGGGGGACTATGGCTACACCTTC. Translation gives CASGPWNTGDYGYTF. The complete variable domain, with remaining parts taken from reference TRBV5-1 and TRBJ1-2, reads KAGVTQTPRYLIKTRGQQVTLSCSPISGHRSVSWYQQTPGQGLQFLFEYFSETQRNKGNFPGRFSGRQFSNSRSEMNVSTLELGDSALYLCASGPWNTGDYGYTFGSGTRLTVV.

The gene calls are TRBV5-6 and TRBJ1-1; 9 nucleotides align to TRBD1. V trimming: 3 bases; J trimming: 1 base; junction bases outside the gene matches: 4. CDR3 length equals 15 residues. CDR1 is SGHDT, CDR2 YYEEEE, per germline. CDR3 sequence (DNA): TGTGCCAGCAGCTGGGGGGACAGGGAGAACACTGAAGCTTTCTTT. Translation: CASSWGDRENTEAFF.

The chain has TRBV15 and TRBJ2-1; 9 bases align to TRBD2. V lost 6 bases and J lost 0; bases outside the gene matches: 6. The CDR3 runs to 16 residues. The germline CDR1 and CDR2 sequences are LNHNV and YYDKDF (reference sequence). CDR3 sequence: CATRGLAKSSYNEQFF. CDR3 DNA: TGTGCCACCAGAGGACTAGCGAAGAGCTCCTACAATGAGCAGTTCTTC.

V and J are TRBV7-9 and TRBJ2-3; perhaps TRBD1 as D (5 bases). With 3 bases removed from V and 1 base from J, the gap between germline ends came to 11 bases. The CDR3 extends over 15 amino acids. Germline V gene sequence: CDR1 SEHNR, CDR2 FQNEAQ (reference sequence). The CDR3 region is CASSLYKGGTDTQYF. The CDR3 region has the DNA TGTGCCAGCAGCTTGTATAAAGGGGGCACAGATACGCAGTATTTT.